This is a list of T cell receptor beta chains from one sample in a study of T cell repertoires in aging, cancer and after chemotherapy. One entry per CDR3 protein results from TCRdb running MiXCR on the multiplex PCR reads. The repertoire includes over a thousand distinct CDR3 sequences, approximately 31% of them detected once, and roughly 14% sits in the top ten. Sequenced input: blood. The receptors originated from a human donor with a solid tumor. Each CDR3 is given with its conserved first and last residue. Fields, in order: J gene, D gene, clone size, V gene, CDR3 DNA, CDR3 protein. The D gene is left open where the match is weak. Expanded clones get a size class; other rows say once, few or many, or leave the size out.

TRBJ1-1	-	medium-sized	TRBV18	TGTGCCAGCTCTCCGGTACAGGGCACTGAAGCTTTCTTT	CASSPVQGTEAFF
TRBJ2-2	-	medium-sized	TRBV4-2	TGTGCCAGCAGCCAAGAATGGGGGGCAGGCGGGGAGCTGTTTTTT	CASSQEWGAGGELFF
TRBJ1-2	-	few	TRBV20-1	TGCAGTGCTCTATCGGAGGGCTACACCTTC	CSALSEGYTF
TRBJ2-2	-	few	TRBV6-6	TGTGCCAGCAGTACCATCTTCAGGGGGGGGACCGGGGAGCTGTTTTTT	CASSTIFRGGTGELFF
TRBJ1-1	-	once	TRBV5-6	TGTGCCAGCAGCTTCCGGCTTGAAGCTTTCTTT	CASSFRLEAFF
TRBJ2-5	-	medium-sized	TRBV27	TGTGCCAGCCCCCTGGGGAGCTCGGAGACCCAGTACTTC	CASPLGSSETQYF
TRBJ2-2	TRBD2	medium-sized	TRBV10-2	TGCGCCAGCAGTGGGACTAGCGGGGGGTGGTCAGTCGGGGAGCTGTTTTTT	CASSGTSGGWSVGELFF
TRBJ1-1	-	medium-sized	TRBV7-2	TGTGCCAGCAGCTTAAGCTACGAAGCTTTCTTT	CASSLSYEAFF
TRBJ2-2	-	-	TRBV5-5	TGTGCCAGCAGCCCCAGAGCGAACCCCGGGGAGCTGTTTTTT	CASSPRANPGELFF
TRBJ2-3	-	large	TRBV27	TGTGCCAGCAGTTTCGAGGGGGGGGCGCAGTATTTT	CASSFEGGAQYF
TRBJ2-1	TRBD2	large	TRBV27	TGTGCCAGCAGTCGGCAGCGGGACTACAATGAGCAGTTCTTC	CASSRQRDYNEQFF
TRBJ2-3	TRBD1	large	TRBV29-1	TGCAGCGGGAAGGTACAGGGGAGTTCAGATACGCAGTATTTT	CSGKVQGSSDTQYF
TRBJ2-7	TRBD1	-	TRBV5-1	TGCGCCAGCAAGGGACAGCAATCCTCCTACGAGCAGTACTTC	CASKGQQSSYEQYF
TRBJ2-6	-	large	TRBV5-5	TGTGCCAGCAGCCGCTCGGTTTCTGGGGCCAACGTCCTGACTTTC	CASSRSVSGANVLTF
TRBJ2-2	TRBD2	medium-sized	TRBV4-2	TGTGCCAGCAGCCAAGATTGGAGCGGGGGGGTCACCGGGGAGCTGTTTTTT	CASSQDWSGGVTGELFF
TRBJ1-2	TRBD1	large	TRBV18	TGTGCCAGCTCACCACAGCTCGCCGGGACAGGTGGCTCCAACTATGGCTACACCTTC	CASSPQLAGTGGSNYGYTF
TRBJ2-3	TRBD2	once	TRBV12-3/TRBV12-4	TGTGCCAGCAGTCGAAGGACTAGCGGGATCACAGATACGCAGTATTTT	CASSRRTSGITDTQYF
TRBJ2-3	-	-	TRBV28	TGTGCCAGCAGCCCCCCCGGAGGTGGGACAGATACGCAGTATTTT	CASSPPGGGTDTQYF
TRBJ2-5	TRBD2	large	TRBV10-3	TGTGCCATCAGGCAAAGCGGGGACCAAGAGACCCAGTACTTC	CAIRQSGDQETQYF
TRBJ2-1	-	-	TRBV6-2/TRBV6-3	TGTGCCAGCAGTTACTCAGGGCAGGGGGGCCGGGAATACAATGAGCAGTTCTTC	CASSYSGQGGREYNEQFF
TRBJ2-1	TRBD2	large	TRBV5-4	TGTGCCAGCAGCTCGGGACTAGCGGGCCCGTCGGGTTACAATGAGCAGTTCTTC	CASSSGLAGPSGYNEQFF
TRBJ1-2	TRBD1	large	TRBV30	TGTGCCTGGAGTGTAGACTCCGGGACAGGGATTACCTTC	CAWSVDSGTGITF
TRBJ1-1	TRBD1	medium-sized	TRBV30	TGTGCCTGGAGTGGGGACAGGAGGAACACTGAAGCTTTCTTT	CAWSGDRRNTEAFF
TRBJ1-6	TRBD1	-	TRBV5-6	TGTGCCAGCAGCGGGGGACAGGGGGATTCACCCCTCCACTTT	CASSGGQGDSPLHF
TRBJ1-4	-	large	TRBV6-2/TRBV6-3	TGTGCCAGCAGACCTACCCGGCGATGGGATGAAAAACTGTTTTTT	CASRPTRRWDEKLFF
TRBJ1-2	-	once	TRBV6-5	TGTGCCAGCAGTTACGTGGGCGCAGGCTACACCTTC	CASSYVGAGYTF
TRBJ1-1	TRBD1	few	TRBV28	TGTGCCAGCAGTTTTGGGACAGTCCAGAACACTGAAGCTTTCTTT	CASSFGTVQNTEAFF
TRBJ1-1	-	medium-sized	TRBV6-2/TRBV6-3	TGTGCCAGCAGTCCCCGAGGCTCGGCGAAAGCTTTCTTT	CASSPRGSAKAFF
TRBJ2-2	TRBD1	medium-sized	TRBV5-1	TGCGCCAGCAGCCACGGACAGGGTGGCACCGGGGAGCTGTTTTTT	CASSHGQGGTGELFF
TRBJ2-7	-	medium-sized	TRBV14	TGTGCCACCAGCGATTGGTCCGGGAAAGAGCAGTACTTC	CATSDWSGKEQYF
TRBJ2-2	-	large	TRBV27	TGTGCCAGCATGTTCTTTCCGAACACCGGGGAGCTGTTTTTT	CASMFFPNTGELFF
TRBJ1-3	-	-	TRBV4-2	TGTGCCAGCAGCCCCTACTGGGTGGCCGACGCCATATATTTT	CASSPYWVADAIYF
TRBJ2-4	-	-	TRBV7-9	TGTGCCAGCAGCCAAGGGTCAGGGGTCAAAAACATTCAGTACTTC	CASSQGSGVKNIQYF
TRBJ1-6	-	medium-sized	TRBV12-3/TRBV12-4	TGTGCCAGCAGTTTACAGGGTCCTAATTCACCCCTCCACTTT	CASSLQGPNSPLHF
TRBJ1-1	-	-	TRBV6-2/TRBV6-3	TGTGCCAGCAGTTACGAGGGGTGGACTGAAGCTTTCTTT	CASSYEGWTEAFF
TRBJ2-7	TRBD1	-	TRBV30	TGTGCCTGGAGGAAAGTCCGGACAGGTGTCGAGCAGTACTTC	CAWRKVRTGVEQYF
TRBJ2-3	TRBD2	few	TRBV28	TGTGCCAGCAGTTTGGGGGGGGGGGAACCAGATACGCAGTATTTT	CASSLGGGEPDTQYF
TRBJ1-4	TRBD1	large	TRBV30	TGTGCCTGGAGTACCAGGGGGTTTCCTGCAACTAATGAAAAACTGTTTTTT	CAWSTRGFPATNEKLFF
TRBJ1-2	-	-	TRBV12-3/TRBV12-4	TGTGCCAGCAGAGGTAAGGGGGGATTCTATGGCTACACCTTC	CASRGKGGFYGYTF
TRBJ1-2	TRBD1	large	TRBV18	TGTGCCAGCTCACCAGCGCAGGGGGCGAAAATCTCGGATGGCTACACCTTC	CASSPAQGAKISDGYTF
TRBJ1-2	TRBD1	-	TRBV6-5	TGTGCCAGCAGTCACCGGGACAGGGTGGAGGGCTACACCTTC	CASSHRDRVEGYTF
TRBJ1-4	-	medium-sized	TRBV7-9	TGTGCCAGCAGCCCCCTCCGGGGAACTAATGAAAAACTGTTTTTT	CASSPLRGTNEKLFF
TRBJ2-2	TRBD1	large	TRBV6-2/TRBV6-3	TGTGCCAGCAGTTACTCTAGGGACAGGCCAAACACCGGGGAGCTGTTTTTT	CASSYSRDRPNTGELFF
TRBJ1-5	TRBD1	medium-sized	TRBV30	TGTGCCTGGGCTGCCGGACAGGAGAATCAGCCCCAGCATTTT	CAWAAGQENQPQHF
TRBJ2-7	TRBD1	-	TRBV6-1	TGTGCCAGCAGTGAGGGACAGGGAGAACAGTACTTC	CASSEGQGEQYF
TRBJ2-3	TRBD2	-	TRBV6-5	TGTGCCAGCAGTGAGACTAGCGGGGGCCCAGATACGCAGTATTTT	CASSETSGGPDTQYF
TRBJ1-2	-	-	TRBV19	TGTGCCAGTAGTGCCAAGGACGGCCTAGGCTACACCTTC	CASSAKDGLGYTF
TRBJ2-5	-	-	TRBV20-1	TGCAGTGCCGAAGGGCTGGGGTGGGAAGAGACCCAGTACTTC	CSAEGLGWEETQYF
TRBJ2-5	TRBD2	-	TRBV27	TGTGCCAGCAGTTTAGCCCCAGCGGGGGTGGGTGAGACCCAGTACTTC	CASSLAPAGVGETQYF
TRBJ2-3	TRBD2	few	TRBV19	TGTGCCAGTAGGAAGGGTACTAGCGGGAGCACAGATACGCAGTATTTT	CASRKGTSGSTDTQYF